This entry concerns a single TCR beta chain. The V end lost 6 bases, the J end lost 1 base, and 20 bases lay between the germline ends. The V gene's germline CDR1 is SQVTM and CDR2 ANQGSEA. The CDR3 totals 16 residues. Specified time point: patch test 2, 6 weeks after DPC sensitization. As for treatment: therapeutic diphenylcyclopropenone sensitization with weekly scalp DPC. A single record per CDR3 protein comes from TCRdb applying MiXCR to the RACE reads. This sample has 80,000 to 100,000 distinct CDR3 sequences; 7% to 10% occur once, and the top ten carry 2% to 2.5%. These data are taken from a study of human T cells and chemical hapten exposure.

The sequence came from a woman aged 40 to 50 with alopecia areata. Some clones in this sample may be carry-over from other donors' samples. Sequenced here: whole blood, sampled in connection with sensitization to the hapten diphenylcyclopropenone (DPC). This sequence joins TRBV29-1 and TRBJ2-3, with TRBD2 as a possible D gene (6 bases). Here the CDR3 DNA reads TGCAGCGTGGGGGACGGAGTCGAGCGGGGCACAGATACGCAGTATTTT. This encodes CSVGDGVERGTDTQYF.